A selection of T cell receptor beta chains follows, all from one sample in a study of sequential checkpoint blockade in melanoma. Repertoires were generated with immunoSEQ multiplex PCR, while TCRdb's copy carries only in-frame clones and drops some. The sample yields just under 20,000 clones, about 81% seen once. Sequenced here: CD8+ T cells sorted from blood (inferred from file names), sampled from a patient given nivolumab and ipilimumab in sequence. These TCRs come from a human donor with melanoma. Each CDR3 is given with its conserved first and last residue. A D gene is named only where the DNA matches it firmly. For some rows the clone size is stated as once, few or many, or as a class when expanded; others skip it.

TRBJ1-2,TRBD1,-,TRBV27,TGTGCCAGCAGTTGGACCTCGACAGGGGGCGATGGCTACACCTTC,CASSWTSTGGDGYTF
TRBJ1-4,TRBD1,few,TRBV6-5,TGTGCCAGCAGTTCTACAGGGGCTAATGAAAAACTGTTTTTT,CASSSTGANEKLFF
TRBJ2-7,TRBD1,-,TRBV2,TGTGCCAGCAGAGGACAGGGTTCCGTTTACGAGCAGTACTTC,CASRGQGSVYEQYF
TRBJ1-2,-,-,TRBV5-1,TGCGCCAGCAGCCCGATAGACGGGGGACTGATTGGCTACACCTTC,CASSPIDGGLIGYTF
TRBJ1-1,-,-,TRBV5-4,TGTGCCAGCAGCTCCGACAACCCTGAAGCTTTCTTT,CASSSDNPEAFF
TRBJ2-7,-,-,TRBV5-8,TGTGCCAGCAGCTTGGTTAACTACGAGCAGTACTTC,CASSLVNYEQYF
TRBJ2-7,TRBD2,-,TRBV11-2,TGTGCCAGCAGCTTTGGTAGCGGGGGGTATTACGAGCAGTACTTC,CASSFGSGGYYEQYF
TRBJ1-2,TRBD1,-,TRBV2,TGTGCCAGCAACCCGGGACAGGGGGCGTTTAACTATGGCTACACCTTC,CASNPGQGAFNYGYTF
TRBJ2-7,-,-,TRBV6-5,TGTGCCAGCAGTGGTCGCGGTAGCTCCTACGAGCAGTACTTC,CASSGRGSSYEQYF
TRBJ2-7,TRBD2,once,TRBV10-2,TGCGCCAGCAACTTACAGGGACTAGCGGGGGGCCGAGTTTCCTACGAGCAGTACTTC,CASNLQGLAGGRVSYEQYF
TRBJ2-7,TRBD2,-,TRBV10-2,TGCGCCAGTTGGACTAGCGGGGCCTACGAGCAGTACTTC,CASWTSGAYEQYF
TRBJ2-7,-,-,TRBV27,TGTGCCAGCAAGCTAAGCGGCGAATACGAGCAGTACTTC,CASKLSGEYEQYF
TRBJ1-1,-,-,TRBV5-5,TGTGCCAGCAGAAGGGGTGGACAAATGAACACTGAAGCTTTCTTT,CASRRGGQMNTEAFF
TRBJ2-7,TRBD2,-,TRBV30,TGTGCCTGGAGCCTAGCGGGAGGTGCCGAGCAGTACTTC,CAWSLAGGAEQYF
TRBJ2-7,TRBD2,-,TRBV6-5,TGTGCCAGCAGTTACGGCGGGGGGGACGAGCAGTACTTC,CASSYGGGDEQYF
TRBJ1-1,-,-,TRBV27,TGTGCCAGCAGTAACAGGGTCATGAACACTGAAGCTTTCTTT,CASSNRVMNTEAFF
TRBJ2-7,-,-,TRBV13,TGTGCCAGCAGCTTAGGGGCAGACTACGAGCAGTACTTC,CASSLGADYEQYF
TRBJ1-2,-,-,TRBV6-5,TGTGCCAGCTCCTTTTCGGTCCAGGGGTACTATGGCTACACCTTC,CASSFSVQGYYGYTF
TRBJ1-1,-,-,TRBV5-4,TGTGCCAGCAGCTTGGAAAGGGGAACTGAAGCTTTCTTT,CASSLERGTEAFF
TRBJ2-7,-,-,TRBV7-8,TGTGCCAGCAGCTTAAGCAACTACGAGCAGTACTTC,CASSLSNYEQYF
TRBJ2-7,-,few,TRBV7-9,TGTGCCAGCAGCTTAGCACCGACGGCGGGGTCCTACGAGCAGTACTTC,CASSLAPTAGSYEQYF